This TCR beta chain was recorded in a study of CD8+ T cells in alopecia areata. Study-wide context: Treatment of the treated patients consisted of oral tofacitinib, 5 to 10 mg twice daily.

Researchers took lesional scalp punch biopsies and peripheral blood from people who were alopecia areata patients. Regarding the study as a whole: Clonality exceeded that of normal scalp in lesional scalp, most notably in alopecia totalis/universalis. Sequencing of scalp samples also captures resident alphabeta T cells of normal skin.

Germline-derived CDR1 and CDR2 are ENHRY and SYGVKD. The CDR3 has 14 amino acids. With 10 bases removed from V and 1 base from J, the gap between germline ends came to 16 bases. Investigators isolated RNA and reverse transcribed it into cDNA to act as the sequencing template. The data were produced by immunoSEQ multiplex PCR, yet TCRdb's version contains in-frame clones alone and is incomplete. Of around 250,000 clones in the sample, around 67% were seen once. Comment on this clone: Its specificity is not known.

The material was CD4+ T cells sorted from blood, obtained at week 0. The source of this sequence is a human donor with alopecia areata. The gene calls are TRBV10-3 and TRBJ2-5, with D perhaps TRBD1 (6 bases). The CDR3 sequence is CATRWGRLQETQYF. CDR3 coding DNA: TGTGCCACCCGCTGGGGGCGCCTCCAAGAGACCCAGTACTTC.